This T cell receptor (beta chain) was sequenced for a study of regulatory T cells in long-lasting Graves disease. Time point noted: persistent/refractory GD, antithyroid drugs over 5 years with positive TRAb. PBMC-derived RNA was used for the TCR library. Assembly of TCR beta libraries relied on iRepertoire HTBI primers together with Arm-PCR of CDR3 regions. TCRdb analysed the multiplex PCR reads with MiXCR anew, one entry per CDR3 protein. The sample has approximately 690,000 distinct CDR3 sequences, 30% seen once. The V and J ends lost 6 bases and 8 bases, in that order; junction bases with no gene match: 13. This CDR3 is 15 amino acids long.

The chain carries TRBV12-3 or TRBV12-4 and TRBJ2-3; 8 positions match TRBD1. This receptor was taken from a female donor with Graves disease. Specimen: peripheral blood mononuclear cells (PBMCs), collected when the disease was refractory, from a patient treated with antithyroid drugs. In nucleotides, the CDR3 is TGTGCCAGCAGAGCCGGACAGGGCGCTTGGGGTACGCAGTATTTT. Amino acids: CASRAGQGAWGTQYF.